This T cell receptor (beta chain) was recovered during a study of T-cell reconstitution after alpha-beta-depleted transplantation in children (dated by TCRdb to 2016 to 2017). About the study as a whole: Using TCR repertoire profiling, the study followed T-cell immune reconstitution in a quantitative way in children after TCRalphabeta/CD19-depleted allogeneic hematopoietic cell transplantation.

Library construction relied on PCR. TCRdb shows the sequencer as Illumina HiSeq 2500. TCR libraries were prepared with molecular barcoding, using unique molecular identifiers to normalize TCRbeta repertoire quantification. In TCRdb, the public reads were trimmed at Q25 with fastp and aligned with MiXCR, with productive beta chains retained. Identical CDR3 proteins give one entry, which carries the most common genes and DNA. Recorded for this sample are around 580,000 distinct CDR3 sequences; 27% of them occurred a single time. The ten biggest clones cover around a third of the sample. General findings and caveats noted by the study authors: In some patients, the high TCRbeta diversity seen at day 60 was put down to recipient T cells and intrathymic progenitors that had survived conditioning. Over subsequent months, a decline in hyperexpanded clone frequencies was noted, and after one year, T-cell counts and TCRbeta diversity were mostly ascribed to newly produced T cells. About two months after transplant, the apparently early recovery of alphabetaT-cell counts reportedly depended on just several hundred clones that had expanded rapidly and came from non-depleted graft cells.

As regards this clonotype: What this receptor recognizes is not known. Base qualities are not provided; no much larger clone lies one nucleotide away.

The sample's treatment or condition label, in plain terms: allogeneic hematopoietic cell transplantation with graft depleted of TCRalphabeta T cells and CD19 B cells. The transplant recipients were children given TCRalphabeta/CD19-depleted allogeneic hematopoietic cell grafts. From a lookup of the germline V gene, CDR1 and CDR2 are MNHNS and SASEGT. V and J are trimmed by 5 bases and 3 bases, and the gene matches miss 9 bases of the junction. Its CDR3 holds 17 amino acids, cysteine through phenylalanine. Only the CDR3 region is kept as DNA, spanning 51 bases read in frame from base 1. The sequence was obtained from a boy under three years old with Wiskott-Aldrich syndrome, due to receive a stem cell transplant. This material consisted of PBMCs, taken before TCRalphabeta/CD19-depleted stem cell transplant. The chain couples TRBV6-1 to TRBJ2-1, and 11 bases in between align with TRBD2. The CDR3 protein is CASSQGVLAGGYNEQFF. The nucleotide sequence reads as follows: TGTGCCAGCAGTCAGGGGGTTCTAGCGGGAGGCTACAATGAGCAGTTCTTC.